This TCR beta chain comes out of a study of blood T cell repertoires in COVID-19. Overall study context: The study drew acute and convalescent COVID-19 samples from the United States, Italy and Spain. Nucleic acid was either cDNA or gDNA, and it came from T cells, B-cell-depleted T cells, or PBMCs.

Original processing methods: Reference gene primers were amplified, and this amplification served to estimate nucleated cell counts. Only in-frame clones appear in the TCRdb table, and some are missing; sequencing was by immunoSEQ multiplex PCR. V and J calls and clone size follow that table, whereas D and trimming were derived from the DNA. The sample holds roughly 40,000 clones, more than 75% seen once. Unmatched junction bases numbered 5, after V lost 5 bases and J lost 5 bases. The CDR3 is 12 amino acids. From germline, CDR1 is GTSNPN and CDR2 SVGIG (reference sequence). The chain is built from TRBV30 and TRBJ1-1, with 7 bases matching TRBD1. This sequence was found in an older man with acute or convalescent COVID-19. The source material was peripheral blood. The CDR3 region is CAWDRDMTEAFF. CDR3 coding DNA: TGTGCCTGGGACAGGGATATGACTGAAGCTTTCTTT.